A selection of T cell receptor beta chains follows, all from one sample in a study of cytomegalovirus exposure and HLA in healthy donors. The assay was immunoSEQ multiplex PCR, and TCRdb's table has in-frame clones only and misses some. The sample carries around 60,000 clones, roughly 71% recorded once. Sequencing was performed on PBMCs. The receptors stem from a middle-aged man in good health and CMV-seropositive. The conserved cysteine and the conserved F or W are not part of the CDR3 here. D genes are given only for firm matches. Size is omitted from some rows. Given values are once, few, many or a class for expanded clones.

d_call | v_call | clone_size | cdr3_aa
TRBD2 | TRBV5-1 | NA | ASSKAGGGNEQF
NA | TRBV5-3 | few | ARSLAGLLQETQY
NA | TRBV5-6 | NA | ASSLAGTALTDTQY
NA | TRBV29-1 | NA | SVEDGDSWY
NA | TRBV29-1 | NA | SVDSREGLRDGYT
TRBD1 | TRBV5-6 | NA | ASSLVQGATEAF
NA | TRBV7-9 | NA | ASSLGILEAF
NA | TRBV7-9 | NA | ASTPAGSGNTIY
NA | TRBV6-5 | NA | ASSYSRVGNSPLH
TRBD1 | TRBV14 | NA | ASSQDKGTTGRYEQY
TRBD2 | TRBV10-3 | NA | AISGTSGQETQY
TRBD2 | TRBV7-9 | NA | ASSTSSGGPSYEQY
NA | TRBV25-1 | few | ASAAGDTQY
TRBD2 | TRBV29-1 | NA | SVLGLAGARGETQY
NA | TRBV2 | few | ASSEGLGREGYT
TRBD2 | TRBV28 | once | ASSLRGLAGEPYEQY